The present entry profiles one TCR beta chain with its context. The antigen remains undetermined. TCRdb ran MiXCR on the 5' RACE reads and lists one entry per CDR3 protein. The sample has 100,000 or so distinct CDR3 sequences, 11% seen once. The CDR3 length is 13 residues. Germline V lookup: CDR1 LGHNT, CDR2 FRNRAP. Trimming took 7 bases from V and 5 from J, leaving 14 bases between them. This specimen comes from a study of T-cell memory formation after mild COVID-19. Study-wide results and limits: Memory cells collected pre-infection included some clones that later responded, suggesting cross-reactive memory joined.

This chain connects TRBV12-5 to TRBJ1-1; unclear D gene. What was sequenced was PBMCs or a T cell subset sorted from them (not recorded which). The source is a man between 18 and 29 years old who had mild COVID-19 (a few samples of this study predate the infection). Cell type and time point are not known. The CDR3 loop reads CASDFLGGTEAFF. As DNA, the CDR3 is TGTGCTAGTGACTTCCTGGGAGGGACTGAAGCTTTCTTT.